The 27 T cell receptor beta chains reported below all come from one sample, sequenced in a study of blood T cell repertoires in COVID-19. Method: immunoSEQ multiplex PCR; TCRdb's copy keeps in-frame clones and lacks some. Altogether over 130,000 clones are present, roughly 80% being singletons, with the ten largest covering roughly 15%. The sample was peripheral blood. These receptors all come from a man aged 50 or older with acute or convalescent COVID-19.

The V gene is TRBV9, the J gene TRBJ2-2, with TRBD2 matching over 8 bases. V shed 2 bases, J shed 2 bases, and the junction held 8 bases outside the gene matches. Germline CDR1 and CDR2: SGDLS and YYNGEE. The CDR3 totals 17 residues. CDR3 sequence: CASSVYSGGENTGELFF. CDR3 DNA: TGTGCCAGCAGCGTTTACTCCGGGGGGGAAAACACCGGGGAGCTGTTTTTT. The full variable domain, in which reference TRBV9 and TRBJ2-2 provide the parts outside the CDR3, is DSGVTQTPKHLITATGQRVTLRCSPRSGDLSVYWYQQSLDQGLQFLIQYYNGEERAKGNILERFSAQQFPDLHSELNLSSLELGDSALYFCASSVYSGGENTGELFFGEGSRLTVL.

The CDR3 spells CASSGGGSEQYF. The CDR3 nucleotides are TGTGCCAGTAGTGGAGGAGGGAGCGAGCAGTACTTC. The chain uses TRBV19 and TRBJ2-7, with D maybe TRBD2 (6 bases). V lost 5 bases and J lost 6, with 11 bases in between. Germline loops: CDR1 LNHDA, CDR2 SQIVND (reference sequence). This CDR3 region has 12 residues.

This chain's CDR3 is CASSRWEEEDTQYF. The CDR3 nucleotides read TGTGCCAGCAGCCGATGGGAGGAGGAAGATACGCAGTATTTT. The rearrangement uses TRBV3-1 (or the pseudogene TRBV3-2) and TRBJ2-3; possible D gene TRBD2, 6 bases. Per the germline V gene, CDR1 is LGHDT and CDR2 is YNNKEL (reference sequence). The CDR3 totals 14 residues. Trimming pared 4 bases from V and 5 bases from J, leaving 13 bases between.

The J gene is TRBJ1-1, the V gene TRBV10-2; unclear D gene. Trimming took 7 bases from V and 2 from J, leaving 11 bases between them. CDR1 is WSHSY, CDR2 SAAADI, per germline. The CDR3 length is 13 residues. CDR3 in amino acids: CASNPAGNTEAFF. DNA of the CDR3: TGCGCCAGCAATCCCGCGGGTAACACTGAAGCTTTCTTT.

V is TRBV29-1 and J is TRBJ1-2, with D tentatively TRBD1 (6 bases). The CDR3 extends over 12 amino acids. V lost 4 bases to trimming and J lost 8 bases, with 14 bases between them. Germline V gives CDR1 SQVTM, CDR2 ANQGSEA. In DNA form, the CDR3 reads TGCAGCGTTGTTACGGGGGGCGTCGGCTACACCTTC. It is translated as CSVVTGGVGYTF.

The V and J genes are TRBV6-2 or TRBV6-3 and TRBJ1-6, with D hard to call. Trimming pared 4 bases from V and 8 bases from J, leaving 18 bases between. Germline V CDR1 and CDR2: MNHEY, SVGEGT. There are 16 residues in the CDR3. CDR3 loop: CASSSETPSSYSPLHF. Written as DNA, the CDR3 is TGTGCCAGCAGTTCAGAGACACCCTCAAGCTATTCACCCCTCCACTTT.

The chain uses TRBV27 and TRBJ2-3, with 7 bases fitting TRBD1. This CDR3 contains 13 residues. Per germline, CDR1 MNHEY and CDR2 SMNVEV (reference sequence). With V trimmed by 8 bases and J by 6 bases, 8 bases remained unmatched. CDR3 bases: TGTGCCAGCGGGACAGCCTTTATCGATACGCAGTATTTT. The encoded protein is CASGTAFIDTQYF.

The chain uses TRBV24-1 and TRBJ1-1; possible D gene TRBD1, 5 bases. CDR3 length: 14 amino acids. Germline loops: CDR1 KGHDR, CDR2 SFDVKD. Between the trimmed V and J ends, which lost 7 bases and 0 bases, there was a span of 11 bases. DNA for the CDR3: TGTGCCACCAGCCCGGACACCCTGAACACTGAAGCTTTCTTT. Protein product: CATSPDTLNTEAFF.

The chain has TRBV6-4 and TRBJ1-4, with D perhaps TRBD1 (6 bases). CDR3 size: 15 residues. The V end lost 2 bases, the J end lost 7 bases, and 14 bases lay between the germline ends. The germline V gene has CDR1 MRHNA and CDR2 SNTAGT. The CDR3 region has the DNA TGTGCCAGCAGTGACGGGTCGCAGGGGAGTGAAAAACTGTTTTTT. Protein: CASSDGSQGSEKLFF.

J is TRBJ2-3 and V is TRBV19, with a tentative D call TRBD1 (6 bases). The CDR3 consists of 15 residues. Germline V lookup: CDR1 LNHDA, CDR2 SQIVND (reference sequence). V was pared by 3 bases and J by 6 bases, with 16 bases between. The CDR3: CASSIQGKSVDTQYF. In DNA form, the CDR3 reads TGTGCCAGTAGTATTCAGGGGAAGTCAGTGGATACGCAGTATTTT.

CDR3 sequence: CSASLLASTDTQYF. Here the CDR3 DNA reads TGCAGTGCTAGTCTCCTAGCTTCCACAGATACGCAGTATTTT. The chain links TRBV20-1 to TRBJ2-3; D is possibly TRBD2 (5 bases). V was pared by 3 bases and J by 2 bases, with 12 bases between. This CDR3 region has 14 residues. Germline assignment: CDR1 DFQATT and CDR2 SNEGSKA (reference sequence).

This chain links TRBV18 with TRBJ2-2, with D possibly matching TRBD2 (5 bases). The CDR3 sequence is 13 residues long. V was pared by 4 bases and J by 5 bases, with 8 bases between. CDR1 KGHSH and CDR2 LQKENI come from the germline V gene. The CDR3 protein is CASSLGSTGELFF. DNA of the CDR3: TGTGCCAGCTCACTGGGGAGTACCGGGGAGCTGTTTTTT.

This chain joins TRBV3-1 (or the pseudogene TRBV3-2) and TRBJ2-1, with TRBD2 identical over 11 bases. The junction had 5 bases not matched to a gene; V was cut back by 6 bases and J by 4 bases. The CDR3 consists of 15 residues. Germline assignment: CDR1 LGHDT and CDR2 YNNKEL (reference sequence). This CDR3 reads CASRELAGEYNEQFF. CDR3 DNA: TGTGCCAGCAGAGAACTAGCGGGGGAGTACAATGAGCAGTTCTTC.

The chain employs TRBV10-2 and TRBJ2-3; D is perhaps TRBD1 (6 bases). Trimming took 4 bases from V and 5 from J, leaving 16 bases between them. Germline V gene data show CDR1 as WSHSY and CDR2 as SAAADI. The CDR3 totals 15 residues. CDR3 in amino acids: CASSGSRGRLDTQYF. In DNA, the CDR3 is TGCGCCAGCAGTGGATCCAGGGGTAGACTAGATACGCAGTATTTT.

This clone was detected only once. The CDR3 spells CASSLEGQGNYGYTF. CDR3 sequence (DNA): TGCGCCAGCAGCTTGGAGGGACAGGGTAACTATGGCTACACCTTC. The chain is built from TRBV5-1 and TRBJ1-2; 9 positions match TRBD1. The CDR3 has 15 residues. Germline V CDR1 and CDR2: SGHRS, YFSETQ. Losses at the gene ends were 0 bases for V and 1 base for J; bases not matched to a gene: 1.

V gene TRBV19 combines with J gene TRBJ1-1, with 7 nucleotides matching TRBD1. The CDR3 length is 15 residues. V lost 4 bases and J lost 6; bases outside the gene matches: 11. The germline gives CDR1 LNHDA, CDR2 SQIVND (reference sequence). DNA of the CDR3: TGTGCCAGTAGTAAGGCTCAGGGGGTTATCGCTGAAGCTTTCTTT. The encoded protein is CASSKAQGVIAEAFF.

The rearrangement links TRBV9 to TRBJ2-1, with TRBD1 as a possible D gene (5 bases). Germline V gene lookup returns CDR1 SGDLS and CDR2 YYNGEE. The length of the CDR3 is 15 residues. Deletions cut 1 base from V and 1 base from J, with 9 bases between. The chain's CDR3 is CASSVQDKSYNEQFF. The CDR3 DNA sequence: TGTGCCAGCAGCGTACAGGACAAATCCTACAATGAGCAGTTCTTC.

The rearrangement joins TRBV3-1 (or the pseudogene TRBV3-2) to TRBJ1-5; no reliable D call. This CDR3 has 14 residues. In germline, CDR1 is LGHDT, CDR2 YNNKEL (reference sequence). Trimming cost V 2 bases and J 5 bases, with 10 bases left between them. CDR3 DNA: TGTGCCAGCAGCCAAAGCAAGAGCCATCAGCCCCAGCATTTT. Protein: CASSQSKSHQPQHF.

For the CDR3, the DNA is TGTGCCAGCAGTCTAAGGACAGGGGAAGGGGCGACCCAGTACTTC. The encoded protein is CASSLRTGEGATQYF. The J gene is TRBJ2-5, the V gene TRBV6-5, with 9 bases matching TRBD1. This CDR3 comprises 15 residues. The V gene's germline CDR1 is MNHEY and CDR2 SVGAGI. Trimming at V came to 5 bases and at J to 7 bases, leaving 11 bases not matched to a gene.

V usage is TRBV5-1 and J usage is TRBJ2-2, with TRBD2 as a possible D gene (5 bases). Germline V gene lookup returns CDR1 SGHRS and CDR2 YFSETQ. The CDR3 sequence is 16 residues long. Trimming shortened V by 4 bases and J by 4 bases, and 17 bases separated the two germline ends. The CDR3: CASSAGLDGVTGELFF. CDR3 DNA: TGCGCCAGCAGCGCGGGCTTGGACGGAGTCACCGGGGAGCTGTTTTTT.

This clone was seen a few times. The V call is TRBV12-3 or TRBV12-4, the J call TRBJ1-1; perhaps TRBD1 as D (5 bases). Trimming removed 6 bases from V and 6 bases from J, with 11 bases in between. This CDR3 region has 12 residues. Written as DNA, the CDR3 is TGTGCCAGCAGCCGAAGACAGCCTGAAGCTTTCTTT. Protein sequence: CASSRRQPEAFF.

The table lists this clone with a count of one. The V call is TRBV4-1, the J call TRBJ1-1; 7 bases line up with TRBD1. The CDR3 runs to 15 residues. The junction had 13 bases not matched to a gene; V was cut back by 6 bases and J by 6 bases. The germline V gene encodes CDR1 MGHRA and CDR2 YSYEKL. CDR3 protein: CASRQPATGVAEAFF. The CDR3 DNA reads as TGCGCCAGCAGACAACCCGCTACAGGGGTTGCTGAAGCTTTCTTT.

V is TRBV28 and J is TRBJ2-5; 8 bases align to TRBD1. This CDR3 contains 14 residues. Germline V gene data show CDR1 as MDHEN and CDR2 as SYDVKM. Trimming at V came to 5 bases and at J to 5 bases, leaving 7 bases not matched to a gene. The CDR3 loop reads CASSARTGFETQYF. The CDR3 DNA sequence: TGTGCCAGCAGTGCCCGGACAGGGTTCGAGACCCAGTACTTC.

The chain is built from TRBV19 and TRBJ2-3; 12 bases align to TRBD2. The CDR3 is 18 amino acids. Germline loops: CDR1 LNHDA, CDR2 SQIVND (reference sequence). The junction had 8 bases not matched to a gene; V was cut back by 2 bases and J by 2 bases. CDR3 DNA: TGTGCCAGTAGTATAATCCTGGCTAGCGGGGGGGCCACAGATACGCAGTATTTT. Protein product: CASSIILASGGATDTQYF. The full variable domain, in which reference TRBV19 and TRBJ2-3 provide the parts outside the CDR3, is DGGITQSPKYLFRKEGQNVTLSCEQNLNHDAMYWYRQDPGQGLRLIYYSQIVNDFQKGDIAEGYSVSREKKESFPLTVTSAQKNPTAFYLCASSIILASGGATDTQYFGPGTRLTVL.

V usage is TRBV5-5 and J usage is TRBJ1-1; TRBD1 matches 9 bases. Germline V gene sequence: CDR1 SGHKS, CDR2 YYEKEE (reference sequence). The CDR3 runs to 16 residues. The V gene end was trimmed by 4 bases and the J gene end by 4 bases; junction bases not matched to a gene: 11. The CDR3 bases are TGTGCCAGCAGCCCACGGGACAGGGCAACGGGCACTGAAGCTTTCTTT. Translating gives CASSPRDRATGTEAFF.

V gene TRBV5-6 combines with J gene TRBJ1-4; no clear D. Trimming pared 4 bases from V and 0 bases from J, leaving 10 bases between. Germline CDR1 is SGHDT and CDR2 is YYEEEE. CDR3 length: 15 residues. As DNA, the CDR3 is TGTGCCAGCAGCGCCGCCGGGACAACTAATGAAAAACTGTTTTTT. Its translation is CASSAAGTTNEKLFF.

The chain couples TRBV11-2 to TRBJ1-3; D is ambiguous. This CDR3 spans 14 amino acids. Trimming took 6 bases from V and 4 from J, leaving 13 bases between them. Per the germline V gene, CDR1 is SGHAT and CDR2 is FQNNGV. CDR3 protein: CASRIHSGGNTIYF. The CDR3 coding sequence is TGTGCCAGCAGGATACACAGCGGAGGAAACACCATATATTTT.